The rows below give T cell receptor beta chains drawn from one sample of a study of Graves' ophthalmopathy and Graves' hyperthyroidism. Each CDR3 protein is one row after TCRdb ran MiXCR on the multiplex PCR reads. Of about 240,000 distinct CDR3 sequences detected, 45% to 55% appear once; the ten largest clones hold around 47%. The specimen sequenced was peripheral blood. The receptor set was obtained from an adult man with Graves' ophthalmopathy. Each CDR3 is given with its conserved first and last residue. A D gene is named only where the DNA matches it firmly. The listing skips clone size in some rows; elsewhere it reads once, few, many or a size class.

TRBJ2-6 | TRBV29-1 | NA | NA | TGCAGCGTTGAGATATGGGTCTCCCCTGGGGCCAACGTCCTGACTTTC | CSVEIWVSPGANVLTF
TRBJ1-1 | TRBV19 | NA | NA | TGTGCCAGTAGTATACAGGGAAAGAAGACTGAAGCTTTCTTT | CASSIQGKKTEAFF
TRBJ2-7 | TRBV7-9 | NA | few | TGTGCCAGCAGCTTAGAGATACAGCCCGGGCCCTACGAGCAGTACTTC | CASSLEIQPGPYEQYF
TRBJ2-6 | TRBV10-3 | NA | few | TGTGCCATCAGTGACCTACAGGGTGATGGGGCCAACGTCCTGACTTTC | CAISDLQGDGANVLTF
TRBJ1-2 | TRBV6-4 | NA | once | TGTGCCAGCAGTGACCCGGGGTCGGGTGGCTACACCTTC | CASSDPGSGGYTF
TRBJ2-7 | TRBV10-3 | NA | many | TGTGCCATCAGTGAGGGCACTGGGGTCGGATTCCACGAGCAGTACTTC | CAISEGTGVGFHEQYF
TRBJ1-4 | TRBV24-1 | NA | NA | TGTGCCACCAGTGACCGGGACGGAATCGAACCTAATGAAAAACTGTTTTTT | CATSDRDGIEPNEKLFF
TRBJ2-7 | TRBV6-5 | NA | few | TGTGCCAGCAGTTACTCGGCTGAAACCTACGAGCAGTACTTC | CASSYSAETYEQYF
TRBJ1-2 | TRBV3-1 | NA | few | TGTGCCAGCAGCGCCGTAGGGGGGACAAGAGGCTACACCTTC | CASSAVGGTRGYTF
TRBJ2-5 | TRBV12-3/TRBV12-4 | TRBD1 | once | TGTGCCAGCAGTTTAGCAGGGGACAGGGAGACCCAGTACTTC | CASSLAGDRETQYF
TRBJ1-1 | TRBV29-1 | NA | NA | TGCAGCAGTGATTCCACCTTGAACACTGAAGCTTTCTTT | CSSDSTLNTEAFF
TRBJ2-5 | TRBV7-8 | TRBD1 | NA | TGTGCCAGCAGGTTGACAGGGCGAGGGGAGACCCAGTACTTC | CASRLTGRGETQYF
TRBJ2-5 | TRBV29-1 | TRBD2 | many | TGCAGCGTTGGTTTCAGGGAGGGAGAGACCCAGTACTTC | CSVGFREGETQYF
TRBJ2-7 | TRBV2 | TRBD2 | NA | TGTGCCAGCAGTACGGGGGGGACTAGGTCTTCCCACGAGCAGTACTTC | CASSTGGTRSSHEQYF